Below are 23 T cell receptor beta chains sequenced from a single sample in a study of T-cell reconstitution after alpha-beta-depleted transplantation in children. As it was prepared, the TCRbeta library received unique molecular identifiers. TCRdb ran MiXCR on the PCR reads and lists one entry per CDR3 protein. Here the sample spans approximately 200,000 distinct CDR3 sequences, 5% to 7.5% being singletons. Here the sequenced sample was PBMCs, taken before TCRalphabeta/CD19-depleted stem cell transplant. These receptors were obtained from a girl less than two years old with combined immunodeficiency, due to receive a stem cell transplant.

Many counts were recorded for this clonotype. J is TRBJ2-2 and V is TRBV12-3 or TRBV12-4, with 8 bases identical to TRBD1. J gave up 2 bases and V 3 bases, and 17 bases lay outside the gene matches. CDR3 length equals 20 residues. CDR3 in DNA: TGTGCCAGCAGTTTTTCGGCGGGATTCCGGGACAGGAAAAACACCGGGGAGCTGTTTTTT. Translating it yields CASSFSAGFRDRKNTGELFF.

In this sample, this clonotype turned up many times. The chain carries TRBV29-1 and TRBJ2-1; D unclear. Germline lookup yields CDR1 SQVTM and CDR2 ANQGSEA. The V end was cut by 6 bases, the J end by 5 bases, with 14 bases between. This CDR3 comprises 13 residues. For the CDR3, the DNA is TGCAGCGTGGGTCCGGGCAGACACAATGAGCAGTTCTTC. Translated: CSVGPGRHNEQFF.

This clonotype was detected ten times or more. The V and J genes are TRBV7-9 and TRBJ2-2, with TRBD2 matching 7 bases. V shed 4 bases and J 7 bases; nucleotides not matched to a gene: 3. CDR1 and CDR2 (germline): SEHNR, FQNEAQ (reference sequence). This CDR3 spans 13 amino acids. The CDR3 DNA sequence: TGTGCCAGCAGCTCACTAGCGCTCGGGGAGCTGTTTTTT. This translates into CASSSLALGELFF.

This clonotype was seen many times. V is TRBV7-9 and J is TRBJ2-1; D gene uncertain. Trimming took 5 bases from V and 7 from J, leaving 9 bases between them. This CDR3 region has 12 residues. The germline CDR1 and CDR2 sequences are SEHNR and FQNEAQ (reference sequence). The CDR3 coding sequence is TGTGCCAGCAGCCAGGCAGCAAATGAGCAGTTCTTC. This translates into CASSQAANEQFF.

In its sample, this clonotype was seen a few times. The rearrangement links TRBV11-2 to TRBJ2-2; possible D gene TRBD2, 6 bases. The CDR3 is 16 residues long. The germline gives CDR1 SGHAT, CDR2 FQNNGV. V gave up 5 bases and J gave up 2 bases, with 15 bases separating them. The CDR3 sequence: CASSPRGSGNTGELFF. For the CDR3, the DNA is TGTGCCAGCAGCCCACGGGGGAGCGGAAACACCGGGGAGCTGTTTTTT.

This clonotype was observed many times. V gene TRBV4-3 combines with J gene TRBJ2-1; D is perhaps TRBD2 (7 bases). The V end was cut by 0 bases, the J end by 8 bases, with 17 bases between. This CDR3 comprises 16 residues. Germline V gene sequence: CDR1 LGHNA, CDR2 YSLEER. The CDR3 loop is CASSQERGGPGDEQFF. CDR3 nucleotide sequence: TGCGCCAGCAGCCAAGAAAGGGGGGGGCCGGGAGATGAGCAGTTCTTC.

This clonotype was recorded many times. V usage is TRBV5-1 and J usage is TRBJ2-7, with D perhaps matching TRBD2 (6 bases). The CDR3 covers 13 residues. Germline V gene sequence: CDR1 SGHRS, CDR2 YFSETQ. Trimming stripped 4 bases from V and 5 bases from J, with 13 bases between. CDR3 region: CASSTGEADEQYF. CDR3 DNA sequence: TGCGCCAGCAGCACCGGGGAGGCGGACGAGCAGTACTTC.

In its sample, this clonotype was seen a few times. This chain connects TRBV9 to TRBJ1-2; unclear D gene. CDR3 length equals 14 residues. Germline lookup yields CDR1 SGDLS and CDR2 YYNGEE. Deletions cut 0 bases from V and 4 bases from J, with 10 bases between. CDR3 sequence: CASSVEARTYGYTF. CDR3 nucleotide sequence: TGTGCCAGCAGCGTAGAGGCCAGAACCTATGGCTACACCTTC.

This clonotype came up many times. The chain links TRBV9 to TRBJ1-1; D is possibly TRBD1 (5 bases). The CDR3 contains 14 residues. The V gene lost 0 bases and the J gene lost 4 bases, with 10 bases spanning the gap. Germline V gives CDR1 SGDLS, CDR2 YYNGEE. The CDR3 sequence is CASSVDGGGTEAFF. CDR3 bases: TGTGCCAGCAGCGTAGACGGGGGAGGCACTGAAGCTTTCTTT.

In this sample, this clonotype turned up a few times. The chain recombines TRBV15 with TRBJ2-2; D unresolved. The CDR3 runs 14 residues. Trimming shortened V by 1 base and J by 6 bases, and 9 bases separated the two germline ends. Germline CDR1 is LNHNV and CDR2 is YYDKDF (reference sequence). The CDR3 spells CATSRGILAGELFF. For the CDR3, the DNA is TGTGCCACCAGCAGAGGAATTTTGGCCGGGGAGCTGTTTTTT.

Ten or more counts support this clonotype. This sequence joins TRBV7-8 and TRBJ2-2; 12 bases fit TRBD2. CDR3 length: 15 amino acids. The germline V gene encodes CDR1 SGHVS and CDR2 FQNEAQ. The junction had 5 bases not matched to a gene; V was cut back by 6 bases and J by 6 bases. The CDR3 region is CASSRLAGAAGELFF. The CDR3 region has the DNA TGTGCCAGCAGTAGACTAGCGGGAGCGGCCGGGGAGCTGTTTTTT.

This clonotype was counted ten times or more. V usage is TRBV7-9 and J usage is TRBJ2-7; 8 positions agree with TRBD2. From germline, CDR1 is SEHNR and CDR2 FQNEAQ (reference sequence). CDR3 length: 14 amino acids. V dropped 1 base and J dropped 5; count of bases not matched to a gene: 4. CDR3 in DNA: TGTGCCAGCAGCTTAGATCGGGGGGGCCACGAGCAGTACTTC. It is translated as CASSLDRGGHEQYF.

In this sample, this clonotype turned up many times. This CDR3 reads CASNQMRSTDTQYF. CDR3 DNA sequence: TGTGCCAGCAATCAGATGAGAAGCACAGATACGCAGTATTTT. The rearrangement joins TRBV12-3 or TRBV12-4 to TRBJ2-3; no firm D call. Trimming took off 7 bases at V and 0 bases at J, with 11 bases between the two ends. CDR3 length equals 14 residues.

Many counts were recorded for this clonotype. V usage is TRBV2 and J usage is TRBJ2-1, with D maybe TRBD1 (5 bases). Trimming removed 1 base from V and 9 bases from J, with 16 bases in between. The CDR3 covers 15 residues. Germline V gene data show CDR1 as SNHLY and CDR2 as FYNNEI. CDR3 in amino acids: CASSEVRDSYLEQFF. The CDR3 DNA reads TGTGCCAGCAGTGAAGTACGAGACAGCTACCTTGAGCAGTTCTTC.

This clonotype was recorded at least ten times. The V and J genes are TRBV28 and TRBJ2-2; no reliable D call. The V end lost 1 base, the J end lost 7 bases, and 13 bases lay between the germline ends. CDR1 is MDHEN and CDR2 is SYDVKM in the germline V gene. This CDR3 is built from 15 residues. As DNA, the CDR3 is TGTGCCAGCAGTTTATCGGCTCAGGCCAGCGGGGAGCTGTTTTTT. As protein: CASSLSAQASGELFF.

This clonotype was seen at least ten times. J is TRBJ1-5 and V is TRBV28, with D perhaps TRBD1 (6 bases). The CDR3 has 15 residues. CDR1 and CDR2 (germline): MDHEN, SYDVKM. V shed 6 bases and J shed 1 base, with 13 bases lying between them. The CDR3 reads CASSQPQGSNQPQHF. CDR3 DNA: TGTGCCAGCAGCCAACCGCAGGGGAGCAATCAGCCCCAGCATTTT. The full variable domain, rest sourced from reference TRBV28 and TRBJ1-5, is DVKVTQSSRYLVKRTGEKVFLECVQDMDHENMFWYRQDPGLGLRLIYFSYDVKMKEKGDIPEGYSVSREKKERFSLILESASTNQTSMYLCASSQPQGSNQPQHFGDGTRLSIL.

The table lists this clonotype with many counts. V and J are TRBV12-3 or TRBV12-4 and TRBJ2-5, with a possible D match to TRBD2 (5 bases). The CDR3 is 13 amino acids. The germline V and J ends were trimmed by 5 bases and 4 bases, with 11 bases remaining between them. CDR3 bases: TGTGCCAGCAGTGGCCCCCGGGGAGAGACCCAGTACTTC. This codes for CASSGPRGETQYF.

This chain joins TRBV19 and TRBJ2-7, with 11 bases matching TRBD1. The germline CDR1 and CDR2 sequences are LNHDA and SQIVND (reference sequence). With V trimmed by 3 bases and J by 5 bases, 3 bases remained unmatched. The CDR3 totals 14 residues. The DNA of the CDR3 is TGTGCCAGTAGTATTTCGGACAGGGGGCACGAGCAGTACTTC. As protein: CASSISDRGHEQYF.

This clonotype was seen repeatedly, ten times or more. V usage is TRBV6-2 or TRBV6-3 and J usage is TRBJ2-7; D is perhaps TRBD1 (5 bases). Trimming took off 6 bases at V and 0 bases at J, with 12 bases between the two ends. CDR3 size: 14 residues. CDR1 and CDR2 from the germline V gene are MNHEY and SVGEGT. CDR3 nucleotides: TGTGCCAGCAGCTGGCTAGACAGCTCCTACGAGCAGTACTTC. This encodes CASSWLDSSYEQYF.

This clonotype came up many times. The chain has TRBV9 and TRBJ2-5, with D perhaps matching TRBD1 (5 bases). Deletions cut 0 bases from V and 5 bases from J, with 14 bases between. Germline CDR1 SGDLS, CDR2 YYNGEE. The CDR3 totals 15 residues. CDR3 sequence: CASSVDAGSLETQYF. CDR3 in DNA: TGTGCCAGCAGCGTAGACGCAGGGTCGTTGGAGACCCAGTACTTC.

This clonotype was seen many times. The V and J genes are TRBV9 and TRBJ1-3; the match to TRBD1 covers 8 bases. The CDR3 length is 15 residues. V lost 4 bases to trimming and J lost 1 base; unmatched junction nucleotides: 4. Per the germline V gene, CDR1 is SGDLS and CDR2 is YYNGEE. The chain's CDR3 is CASSPRTGSGNTIYF. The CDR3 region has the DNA TGTGCCAGCAGCCCCCGGACAGGGTCTGGAAACACCATATATTTT.

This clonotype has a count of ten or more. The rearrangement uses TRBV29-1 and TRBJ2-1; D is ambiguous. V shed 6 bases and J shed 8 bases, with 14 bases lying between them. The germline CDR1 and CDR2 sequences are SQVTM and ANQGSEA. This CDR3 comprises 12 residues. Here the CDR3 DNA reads TGCAGCGTCGAACCCTACCTCCATGAGCAGTTCTTC. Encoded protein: CSVEPYLHEQFF.

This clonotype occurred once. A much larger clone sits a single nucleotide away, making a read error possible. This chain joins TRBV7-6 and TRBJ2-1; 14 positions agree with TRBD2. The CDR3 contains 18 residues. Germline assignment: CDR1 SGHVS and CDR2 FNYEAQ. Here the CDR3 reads CASSFPGTSGSVFNEQLF. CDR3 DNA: TGTGCCAGCAGCTTCCCCGGGACTAGCGGGAGTGTTTTCAATGAGCAGCTCTTC.